The 8 T cell receptor beta chains below all came from one sample that was sequenced in a study of blood T cell repertoires in COVID-19. Sequencing was performed with immunoSEQ multiplex PCR; in TCRdb, only in-frame clones are kept and a portion is missing. The data contain approximately 100,000 clones, roughly 80% of them singletons. Material for sequencing was peripheral blood. These receptors all come from a woman aged 55-69 years with acute or convalescent COVID-19.

This clone was counted a single time. The CDR3 region has the DNA TGTGCCAGTAGGCAGCGGGAGGTCCACATTCAGTACTTC. It specifies CASRQREVHIQYF. This sequence joins TRBV19 and TRBJ2-4, with TRBD2 matching 9 bases. The V gene's germline CDR1 is LNHDA and CDR2 SQIVND (reference sequence). V lost 6 bases to trimming and J lost 8 bases; unmatched junction nucleotides: 5. CDR3 length: 13 amino acids.

V gene TRBV7-2 combines with J gene TRBJ1-1; 9 nucleotides align to TRBD1. The CDR3 covers 15 residues. Trimming cost V 5 bases and J 10 bases; bases outside gene matches: 14. Germline lookup yields CDR1 SGHTA and CDR2 FQGNSA. CDR3 residues: CASSPQPGTGRIAFF. DNA of the CDR3: TGTGCCAGCAGCCCTCAACCAGGGACAGGGCGGATAGCTTTCTTT.

The chain carries TRBV5-1 and TRBJ1-6; TRBD1 is a possible D gene (6 bases). V was pared by 6 bases and J by 5 bases, with 15 bases between. The V gene's germline CDR1 is SGHRS and CDR2 YFSETQ. This CDR3 is 15 amino acids long. The CDR3 nucleotides are TGCGCCAGCAAAGGGGACAAGGGGAATAATTCACCCCTCCACTTT. Residues: CASKGDKGNNSPLHF.

The chain joins TRBV28 to TRBJ1-3; D is unclear. Trimming cost V 6 bases and J 1 base, with 10 bases left between them. The CDR3 is made up of 14 amino acids. Per the germline V gene, CDR1 is MDHEN and CDR2 is SYDVKM. The CDR3 here is CASRALASGNTIYF. The DNA for the CDR3 is TGTGCCAGCAGAGCGTTAGCATCTGGAAACACCATATATTTT.

This chain uses TRBV12-3 or TRBV12-4 with TRBJ1-4, with D hard to call. The CDR3 length is 13 residues. The germline V and J ends were trimmed by 3 bases and 5 bases, with 7 bases remaining between them. The CDR3: CASSLSENEKLFF. In DNA, the CDR3 is TGTGCCAGCAGTTTGAGTGAGAATGAAAAACTGTTTTTT.

This chain uses TRBV19 with TRBJ1-1; the D is unclear. The CDR3 is 12 residues long. Deletions cut 4 bases from V and 0 bases from J, with 3 bases between. Germline CDR1 reads LNHDA; CDR2 reads SQIVND (reference sequence). The CDR3 spells CASSTLNTEAFF. The CDR3 nucleotides read TGTGCCAGTAGTACTCTGAACACTGAAGCTTTCTTT.

The chain couples TRBV5-1 to TRBJ1-2; no clear D gene. The CDR3 length is 12 residues. Germline CDR1 and CDR2: SGHRS and YFSETQ. The V and J ends lost 0 bases and 4 bases respectively, with 4 bases between them. CDR3 nucleotide sequence: TGCGCCAGCAGCTTGGACAGCTATGGCTACACCTTC. The encoded protein is CASSLDSYGYTF.

This clone was picked up one time. J is TRBJ1-1 and V is TRBV5-1, with 7 nucleotides matching TRBD1. CDR1 is SGHRS and CDR2 is YFSETQ in the germline V gene. The CDR3 runs to 14 residues. J gave up 4 bases and V 4 bases, and 7 bases lay outside the gene matches. This CDR3 is CASSPPRQGTEAFF. CDR3 bases: TGCGCCAGCAGCCCCCCACGACAGGGCACTGAAGCTTTCTTT. The full variable domain, its missing parts supplied by reference TRBV5-1 and TRBJ1-1, is KAGVTQTPRYLIKTRGQQVTLSCSPISGHRSVSWYQQTPGQGLQFLFEYFSETQRNKGNFPGRFSGRQFSNSRSEMNVSTLELGDSALYLCASSPPRQGTEAFFGQGTRLTVV.